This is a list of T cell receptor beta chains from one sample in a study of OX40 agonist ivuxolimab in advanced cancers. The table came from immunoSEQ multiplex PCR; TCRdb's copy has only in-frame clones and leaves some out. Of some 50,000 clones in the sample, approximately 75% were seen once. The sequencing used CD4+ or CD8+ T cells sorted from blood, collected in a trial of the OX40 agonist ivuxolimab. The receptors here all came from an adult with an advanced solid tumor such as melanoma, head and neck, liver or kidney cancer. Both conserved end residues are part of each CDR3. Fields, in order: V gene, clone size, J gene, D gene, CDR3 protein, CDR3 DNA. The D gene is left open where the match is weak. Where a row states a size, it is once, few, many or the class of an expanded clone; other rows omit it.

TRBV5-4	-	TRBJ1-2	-	CASSWQGSGYTF	TGTGCCAGCAGCTGGCAGGGGTCTGGCTACACCTTC
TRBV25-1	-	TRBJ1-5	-	CASRMGGANQPQHF	TGTGCCAGCAGAATGGGGGGGGCAAATCAGCCCCAGCATTTT
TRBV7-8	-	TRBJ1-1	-	CASSLAGMEAFF	TGTGCCAGCAGCTTAGCAGGCATGGAAGCTTTCTTT
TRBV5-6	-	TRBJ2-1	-	CASSLVVHEQFF	TGTGCCAGCAGCTTGGTCGTCCATGAGCAGTTCTTC
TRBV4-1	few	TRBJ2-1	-	CASSQIALGLVDNEQFF	TGCGCCAGCAGCCAGATAGCCTTAGGACTGGTAGACAATGAGCAGTTCTTC
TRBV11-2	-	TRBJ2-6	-	CASSSYVQSSGANVLTF	TGTGCCAGCAGCTCCTATGTTCAGAGCTCTGGGGCCAACGTCCTGACTTTC
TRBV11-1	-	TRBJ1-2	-	CASSLHSDYGYTF	TGTGCCAGCAGCTTACACAGTGACTATGGCTACACCTTC
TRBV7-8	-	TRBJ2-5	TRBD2	CASSLVRLAVETQYF	TGTGCCAGCAGCTTAGTCAGACTAGCGGTAGAGACCCAGTACTTC
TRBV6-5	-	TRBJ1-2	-	CASSFLGGSGYTF	TGTGCCAGCAGTTTCCTAGGAGGATCGGGCTACACCTTC
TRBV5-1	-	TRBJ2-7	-	CASKMGWYEQYF	TGCGCCAGCAAGATGGGCTGGTACGAGCAGTACTTC
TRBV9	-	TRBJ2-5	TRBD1	CASSVGLRFGTGEETQYF	TGTGCCAGCAGCGTAGGCCTTCGCTTTGGGACAGGGGAAGAGACCCAGTACTTC
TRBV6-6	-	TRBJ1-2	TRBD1	CASSPGGHYGYTF	TGTGCCAGCTCTCCAGGGGGCCACTATGGCTACACCTTC
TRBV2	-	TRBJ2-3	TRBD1	CASRTGDTQYF	TGTGCCAGCAGGACAGGGGATACGCAGTATTTT
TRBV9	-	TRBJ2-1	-	CASSDRSWLSNEQFF	TGTGCCAGCAGCGATCGGAGTTGGCTCTCGAATGAGCAGTTCTTC
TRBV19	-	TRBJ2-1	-	CAKLRLSYNEQFF	TGTGCAAAATTGCGGCTGTCCTACAATGAGCAGTTCTTC
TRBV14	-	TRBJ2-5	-	CASSQVRPLQETQYF	TGTGCCAGCAGCCAAGTTAGGCCCCTCCAAGAGACCCAGTACTTC
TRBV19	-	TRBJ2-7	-	CASSGGRPYEQYF	TGTGCCAGTAGTGGGGGACGGCCCTACGAGCAGTACTTC
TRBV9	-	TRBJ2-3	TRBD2	CASSVSGPTDTQYF	TGTGCCAGCAGCGTTAGCGGGCCCACAGATACGCAGTATTTT
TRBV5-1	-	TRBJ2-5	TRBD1	CASSSGQNQETQYF	TGCGCCAGCAGCTCGGGACAGAACCAAGAGACCCAGTACTTC
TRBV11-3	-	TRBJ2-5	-	CASSLDGETQYF	TGTGCCAGCAGCTTAGACGGAGAGACCCAGTACTTC
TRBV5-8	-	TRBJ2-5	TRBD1	CASSLATGTGVTETQYF	TGTGCCAGCAGCTTGGCGACCGGGACAGGGGTCACAGAGACCCAGTACTTC
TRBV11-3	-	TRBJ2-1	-	CASSLVSGTYNEQFF	TGTGCCAGCAGCTTAGTCTCGGGCACATACAATGAGCAGTTCTTC
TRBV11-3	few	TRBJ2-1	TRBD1	CASSSQTGSGSEQFF	TGTGCCAGCAGCTCACAGACAGGGTCTGGAAGTGAGCAGTTCTTC
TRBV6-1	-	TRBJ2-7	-	CASRLTEQYF	TGTGCCAGCCGGTTGACCGAGCAGTACTTC
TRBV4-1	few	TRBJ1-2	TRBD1	CASSQVFRGRWNYGYTF	TGCGCCAGCAGCCAAGTGTTTAGGGGGCGCTGGAACTATGGCTACACCTTC
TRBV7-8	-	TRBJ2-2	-	CASSLGGRNTGGELFF	TGTGCCAGCAGCTTAGGGGGTCGGAATACGGGCGGGGAGCTGTTTTTT
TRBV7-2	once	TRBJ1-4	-	CASSPTNEKLFF	TGTGCCAGCAGCCCAACTAATGAAAAACTGTTTTTT
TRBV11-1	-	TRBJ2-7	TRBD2	CASSLWTSAAYEQYF	TGTGCCAGCAGCTTATGGACTAGCGCAGCCTACGAGCAGTACTTC
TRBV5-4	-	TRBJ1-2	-	CASSSLRENYGYTF	TGTGCCAGCAGCAGTCTCCGGGAGAACTATGGCTACACCTTC
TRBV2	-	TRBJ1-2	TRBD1	CASSRDRGDYGYTF	TGTGCCAGCAGTCGGGACAGGGGGGACTATGGCTACACCTTC
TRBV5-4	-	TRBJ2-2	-	CASRPNEGTGELFF	TGTGCCAGCAGACCAAATGAAGGCACCGGGGAGCTGTTTTTT
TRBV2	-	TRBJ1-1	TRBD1	CASSLPRTGLNTEAFF	TGTGCCAGCAGTCTACCCAGGACAGGTTTGAACACTGAAGCTTTCTTT
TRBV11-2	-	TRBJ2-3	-	CASSRDFSTDTQYF	TGTGCCAGCAGCCGGGACTTCAGCACAGATACGCAGTATTTT
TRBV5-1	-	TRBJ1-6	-	CASSPDGTGSPLHF	TGCGCCAGCAGCCCAGACGGCACCGGTTCACCCCTCCACTTT
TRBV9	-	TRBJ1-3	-	CASSVGSGNTIYF	TGTGCCAGCAGCGTAGGCTCTGGAAACACCATATATTTT
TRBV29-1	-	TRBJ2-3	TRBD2	CSVVGPGLAPPADTQYF	TGCAGCGTGGTAGGACCGGGACTAGCGCCCCCGGCAGATACGCAGTATTTT
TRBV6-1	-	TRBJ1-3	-	CASSWERSGNTIYF	TGTGCCAGCAGCTGGGAGCGCTCTGGAAACACCATATATTTT
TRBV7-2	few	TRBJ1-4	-	CASSSFIATNEKLFF	TGTGCCAGCAGCTCCTTTATCGCAACTAATGAAAAACTGTTTTTT
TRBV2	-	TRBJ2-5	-	CASSGHRETQYF	TGTGCCAGCAGTGGTCACCGAGAGACCCAGTACTTC
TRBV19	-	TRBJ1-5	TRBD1	CASRSDRGPSQPQHF	TGTGCCAGTAGGTCGGACAGGGGGCCCAGTCAGCCCCAGCATTTT
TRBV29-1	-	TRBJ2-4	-	CSGTGDGLGIQYF	TGCAGCGGTACGGGGGATGGGCTAGGCATTCAGTACTTC
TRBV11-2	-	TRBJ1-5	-	CASSLDSNQPQHF	TGTGCCAGCAGCTTAGATAGCAATCAGCCCCAGCATTTT
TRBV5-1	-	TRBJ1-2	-	CASSRTTGVNYGYTF	TGCGCCAGCAGCCGGACAACCGGGGTTAACTATGGCTACACCTTC
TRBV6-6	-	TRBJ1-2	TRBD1	CASRTLRDRARGYTF	TGTGCCAGCAGGACTCTCCGGGACAGGGCCAGAGGCTACACCTTC
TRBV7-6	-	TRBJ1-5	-	CASSLGGSLNQPQHF	TGTGCCAGCAGCTTAGGGGGGTCCCTCAATCAGCCCCAGCATTTT
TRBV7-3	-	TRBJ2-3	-	CASSLEGLITDTQYF	TGTGCCAGCAGCTTGGAGGGCCTTATCACAGATACGCAGTATTTT
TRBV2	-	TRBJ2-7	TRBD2	CASSGGTEQYF	TGTGCCAGCTCCGGGGGGACCGAGCAGTACTTC
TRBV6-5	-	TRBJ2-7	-	CATLAETRGEQYF	TGTGCCACCTTAGCGGAAACTAGAGGCGAGCAGTACTTC
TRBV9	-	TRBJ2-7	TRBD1	CASSVSGTGGREQYF	TGTGCCAGCAGCGTCTCCGGGACAGGGGGTCGCGAGCAGTACTTC
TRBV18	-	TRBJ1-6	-	CASSTTPGYESPLHF	TGTGCCAGCTCCACGACCCCAGGGTATGAATCACCCCTCCACTTT